This record looks at one T cell receptor beta chain sequence and its context. Its antigen is not identified. This specimen belongs to a study of cytomegalovirus exposure and HLA in healthy donors. Germline CDR1 reads SEHNR; CDR2 reads FQNEAQ (reference sequence). The CDR3 covers 12 residues. Deletions cut 7 bases from V and 2 bases from J, with 8 bases between. Study-wide results and caveats: Per a prior analysis, the majority of TCR beta V segments were productive roughly 90% or roughly 30% of the time. The study had only CMV serostatus as immune exposure information. The CMV antigen specificity of a few CMV-associated chains was confirmed through in vitro analysis. Later analysis showed most CMV-associated TCR beta chains appearing HLA-restricted.

The PCR ran on 60 Vbeta and 13 Jbeta primers. The assay was immunoSEQ multiplex PCR, and TCRdb's table has in-frame clones only and misses some. The table has over 100,000 clones, roughly 80% seen once. The chain carries TRBV7-9 and TRBJ2-5, with D perhaps TRBD2 (5 bases). Material: PBMCs. This clonotype was obtained from a male donor in good health and CMV-seronegative. The DNA for the CDR3 is TGTGCCAGCACCCCGGGGCAAGAGACCCAGTACTTC. It yields the protein CASTPGQETQYF.